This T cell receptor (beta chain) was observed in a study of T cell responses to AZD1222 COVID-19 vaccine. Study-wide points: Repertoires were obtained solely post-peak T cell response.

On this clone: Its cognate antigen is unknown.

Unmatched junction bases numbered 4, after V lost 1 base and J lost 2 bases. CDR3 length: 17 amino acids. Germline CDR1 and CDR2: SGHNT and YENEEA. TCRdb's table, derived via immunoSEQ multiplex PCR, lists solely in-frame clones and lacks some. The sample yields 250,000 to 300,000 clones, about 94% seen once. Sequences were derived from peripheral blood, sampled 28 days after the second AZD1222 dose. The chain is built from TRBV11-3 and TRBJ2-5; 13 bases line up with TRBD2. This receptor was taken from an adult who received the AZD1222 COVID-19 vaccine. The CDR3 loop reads CASSLGAGLAGQETQYF. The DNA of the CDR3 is TGTGCCAGCAGCTTAGGTGCGGGACTAGCGGGGCAAGAGACCCAGTACTTC.